This T cell receptor beta chain appears in the sequencing data of a study of Tregs in tolerant kidney transplant recipients (dated by TCRdb to between 2018 and 2021). In terms of the full investigation: Additional Treg samples were obtained by sorting recipient CD4+CD25+CD127- cells from a 3-day mixed lymphocyte reaction with belatacept, in some cases after a subsequent roughly 5-day donor restimulation. Antibodies distinguished recipient from donor cells when sorting primary belatacept mixed lymphocyte reaction cultures. The study applied TCRbeta sequencing to find donor-specific regulatory T cells before combined kidney and bone marrow transplantation and then followed those same cells after transplant. Several methods of expanding Tregs specific for an allogeneic donor were compared by TCRbeta repertoire sequencing in a few healthy controls.

With respect to this clone: Its antigen specificity is not known. The input lacks base qualities; no much larger clone sits a single base away.

Healthy control blood came either as purchased buffy coats or from healthy volunteers. Healthy control blood was processed to PBMCs with a Ficoll density gradient and then cryopreserved, whereas patient PBMCs were collected both before and after transplant. For TCRbeta CDR3 sequencing, genomic DNA from the sorted cells was extracted using the QIAGEN DNeasy Blood and Tissue Kit. High-throughput TCRbeta CDR3 sequencing, which included PCR amplification with bias correction and internal controls, was done commercially through immunoSEQ. Regarding the original processing steps: Unique productive TCRbeta sequences were defined by CDR3 nucleotide sequence where primers matched, otherwise by CDR3 amino acid sequence with Vbeta and Jbeta genes. A sequence was defined as donor-reactive if the sequence was expanded at least 5-fold in CFSE-low cells compared with unstimulated cells and had a frequency of at least 0.01% in CFSE-low cells. Jensen-Shannon divergence calculated on the top 100 TCRbeta sequences ranked by frequency was used to measure repertoire divergence. For any sample with multiple sequencing runs, sorting error was corrected in each run separately before the runs were pooled. TCRdb took this table from immuneACCESS and kept in-frame rearrangements with V and J called. Such tables lack part of the clones; where checked against another copy, unresolved V genes explain under half of the gap, and the rest is unexplained. V, J and clone size derive from that table, while D and trimming were established from the DNA sequence. In this sample the table shows 30,000 to 35,000 clones, over 65% of which occur a single time. 2% to 2.5% of the sample belongs to the ten largest clones.

Trimming leaves V shorter by 3 bases and J shorter by 3 bases, with the junction holding 12 bases beyond the gene matches. Taken from cysteine to phenylalanine, the CDR3 has 17 residues. Solely the CDR3 DNA is kept, with 51 bases framed from the first base. CDR1 LNHDA and CDR2 SQIVND were looked up in the germline V gene (reference sequence). The paper's findings and limits, for the study overall: Because the study included only a small number of patients, the results must be confirmed in larger populations and under other immunosuppression protocols. Biological reproducibility was not directly addressed, though technical replication error appeared minimal. The most biologically relevant and donor-specific TCRbeta repertoire appeared to be identified by expanding Tregs with activated donor B cells.

In this chain, TRBV19 is recombined with TRBJ1-1; 8 middle bases align to TRBD1. The source is a human donor in good health. The source material was Tregs from blood cultured with allogeneic cells. CDR3 sequence: CASSIRSGGVWHTEAFF. The sequenced DNA is TGTGCCAGTAGTATTCGGTCAGGGGGCGTTTGGCACACTGAAGCTTTCTTT.